The entry below describes one T cell receptor (beta chain). Its antigen is unknown. These data come from a study of cytomegalovirus exposure and HLA in healthy donors. The germline CDR1 and CDR2 sequences are MNHNS and SASEGT. The CDR3 consists of 9 residues. Trimming shortened V by 8 bases and J by 7 bases, and 6 bases separated the two germline ends. Study-level points and caveats: It was reported that TCR beta sequences correctly inferred the HLA-A and HLA-B alleles for most subjects. Researchers catalogued 160 or so TCR beta chains as cytomegalovirus-associated.

PCR used 60 Vbeta primers and 13 Jbeta primers. Assay used: immunoSEQ multiplex PCR; TCRdb lists only in-frame clones, some missing. Among approximately 110,000 clones, 15% were seen once, and the ten largest hold about 2%. This receptor was identified in a young woman in good health and CMV-seronegative. The specimen was PBMCs. The V and J genes are TRBV6-1 and TRBJ2-7; unclear D gene. The DNA for the CDR3 is TGTGCCAGCGGTCGGGAGCAGTACTTC. Translation: CASGREQYF.